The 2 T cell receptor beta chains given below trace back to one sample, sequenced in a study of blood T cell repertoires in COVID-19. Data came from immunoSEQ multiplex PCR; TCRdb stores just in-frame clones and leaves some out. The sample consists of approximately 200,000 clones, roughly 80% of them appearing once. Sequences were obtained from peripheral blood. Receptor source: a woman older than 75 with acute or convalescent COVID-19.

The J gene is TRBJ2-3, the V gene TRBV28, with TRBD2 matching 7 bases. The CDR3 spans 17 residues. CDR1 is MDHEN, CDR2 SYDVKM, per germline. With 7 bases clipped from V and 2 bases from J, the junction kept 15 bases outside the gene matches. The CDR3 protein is CASNAGSGAGFTDTQYF. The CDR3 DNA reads TGTGCCAGCAACGCGGGAAGCGGGGCGGGGTTCACAGATACGCAGTATTTT.

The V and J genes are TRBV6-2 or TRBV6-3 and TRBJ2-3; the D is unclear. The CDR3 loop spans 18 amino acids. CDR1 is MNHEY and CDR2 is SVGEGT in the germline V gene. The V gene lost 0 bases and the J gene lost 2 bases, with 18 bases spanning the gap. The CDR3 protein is CASSYSTQTLRVTDTQYF. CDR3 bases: TGTGCCAGCAGTTACTCCACCCAGACCTTACGGGTCACAGATACGCAGTATTTT.